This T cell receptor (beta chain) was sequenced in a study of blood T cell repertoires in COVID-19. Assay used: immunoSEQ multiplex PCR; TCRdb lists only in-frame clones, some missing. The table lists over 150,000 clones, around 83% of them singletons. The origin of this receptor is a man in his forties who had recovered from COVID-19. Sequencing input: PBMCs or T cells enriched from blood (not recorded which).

The CDR3 region has the DNA TGCGCCAGCAGTGAAGGGAGGAGCTCTGGCTACACCTTC. Its protein product is CASSEGRSSGYTF. V usage is TRBV10-2 and J usage is TRBJ1-2; D not certain. The length of the CDR3 is 13 residues. Trimming removed 3 bases at V and 7 bases at J, with 12 bases between. The germline V gene has CDR1 WSHSY and CDR2 SAAADI.